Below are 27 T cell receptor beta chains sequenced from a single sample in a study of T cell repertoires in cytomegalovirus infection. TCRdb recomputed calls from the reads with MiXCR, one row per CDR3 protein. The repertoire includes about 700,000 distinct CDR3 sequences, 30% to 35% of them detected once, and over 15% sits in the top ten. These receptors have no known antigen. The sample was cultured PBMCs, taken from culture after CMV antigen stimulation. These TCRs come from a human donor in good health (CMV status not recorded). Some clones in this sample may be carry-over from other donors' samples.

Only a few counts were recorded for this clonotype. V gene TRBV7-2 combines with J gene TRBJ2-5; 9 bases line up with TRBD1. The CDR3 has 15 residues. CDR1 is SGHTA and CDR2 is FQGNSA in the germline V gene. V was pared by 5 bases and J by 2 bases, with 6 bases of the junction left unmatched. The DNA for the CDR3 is TGTGCCAGCAGCGGACACAGGGGGCCACAAGAGACCCAGTACTTC. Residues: CASSGHRGPQETQYF.

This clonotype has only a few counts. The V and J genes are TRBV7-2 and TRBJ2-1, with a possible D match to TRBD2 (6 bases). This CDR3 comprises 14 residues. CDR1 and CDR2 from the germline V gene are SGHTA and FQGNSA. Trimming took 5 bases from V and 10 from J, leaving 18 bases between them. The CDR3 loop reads CASSALGERAEQFF. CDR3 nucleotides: TGTGCCAGCAGCGCACTGGGGGAGCGGGCAGAGCAGTTCTTC.

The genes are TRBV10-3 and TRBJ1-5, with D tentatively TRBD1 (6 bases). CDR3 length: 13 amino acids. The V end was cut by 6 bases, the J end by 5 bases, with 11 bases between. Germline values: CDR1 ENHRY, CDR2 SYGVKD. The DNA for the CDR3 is TGTGCCATCAGCCCAGGGGAATATCAGCCCCAGCATTTT. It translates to CAISPGEYQPQHF.

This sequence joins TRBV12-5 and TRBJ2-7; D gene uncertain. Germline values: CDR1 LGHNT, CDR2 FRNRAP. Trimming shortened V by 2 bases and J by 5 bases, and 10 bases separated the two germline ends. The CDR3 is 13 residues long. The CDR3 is CASGLSSWDEQYF. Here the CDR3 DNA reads TGTGCTAGTGGTTTGTCCTCCTGGGACGAGCAGTACTTC.

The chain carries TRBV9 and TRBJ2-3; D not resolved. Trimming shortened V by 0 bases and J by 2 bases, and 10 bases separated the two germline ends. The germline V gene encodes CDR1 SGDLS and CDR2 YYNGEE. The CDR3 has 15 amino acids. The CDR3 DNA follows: TGTGCCAGCAGCGTAGGGCCGGATACCACAGATACGCAGTATTTT. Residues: CASSVGPDTTDTQYF.

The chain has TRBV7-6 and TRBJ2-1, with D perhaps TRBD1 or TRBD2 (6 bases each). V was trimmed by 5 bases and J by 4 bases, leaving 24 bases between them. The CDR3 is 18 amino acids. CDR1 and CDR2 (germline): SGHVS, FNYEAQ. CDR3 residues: CASSQRGAGKDLYNEQFF. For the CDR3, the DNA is TGTGCCAGCAGCCAGAGGGGGGCGGGGAAGGACTTATACAATGAGCAGTTCTTC.

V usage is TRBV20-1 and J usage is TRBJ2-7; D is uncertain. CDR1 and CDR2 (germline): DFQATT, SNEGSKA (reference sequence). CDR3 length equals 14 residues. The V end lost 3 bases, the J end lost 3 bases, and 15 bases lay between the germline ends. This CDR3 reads CSASRKGSLYEQYF. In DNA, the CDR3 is TGCAGTGCTAGTCGTAAGGGCAGTCTCTACGAGCAGTACTTC.

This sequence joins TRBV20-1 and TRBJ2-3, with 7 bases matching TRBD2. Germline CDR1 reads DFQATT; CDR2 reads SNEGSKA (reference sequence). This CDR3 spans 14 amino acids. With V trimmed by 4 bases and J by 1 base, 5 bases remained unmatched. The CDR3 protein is CSAKAGVGTDTQYF. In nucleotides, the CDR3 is TGCAGTGCTAAGGCGGGAGTGGGCACAGATACGCAGTATTTT.

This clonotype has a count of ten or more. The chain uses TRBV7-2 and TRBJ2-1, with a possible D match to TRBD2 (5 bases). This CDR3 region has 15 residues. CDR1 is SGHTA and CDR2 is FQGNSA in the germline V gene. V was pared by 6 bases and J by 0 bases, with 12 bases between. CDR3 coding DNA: TGTGCCAGCAGTTCTCAGCGGCCCTCCTACAATGAGCAGTTCTTC. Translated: CASSSQRPSYNEQFF.

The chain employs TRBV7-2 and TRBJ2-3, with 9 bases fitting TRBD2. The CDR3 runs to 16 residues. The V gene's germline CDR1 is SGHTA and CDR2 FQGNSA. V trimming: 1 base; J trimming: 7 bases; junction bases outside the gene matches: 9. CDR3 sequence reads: CASSLGSSGTLYTQYF. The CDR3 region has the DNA TGTGCCAGCAGCTTAGGATCTAGCGGGACCCTATATACGCAGTATTTT.

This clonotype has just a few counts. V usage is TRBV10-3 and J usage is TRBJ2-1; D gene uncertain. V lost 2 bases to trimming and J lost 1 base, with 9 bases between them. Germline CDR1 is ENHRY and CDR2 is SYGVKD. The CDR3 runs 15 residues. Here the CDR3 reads CAISEGGYSYNEQFF. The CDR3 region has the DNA TGTGCCATCAGTGAGGGCGGTTATTCCTACAATGAGCAGTTCTTC.

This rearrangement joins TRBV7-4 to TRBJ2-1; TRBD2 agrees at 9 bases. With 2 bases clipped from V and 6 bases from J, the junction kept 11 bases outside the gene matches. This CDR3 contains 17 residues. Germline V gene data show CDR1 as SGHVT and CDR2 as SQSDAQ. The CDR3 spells CASSLPSGGGAVNEQFF. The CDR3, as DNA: TGTGCCAGCAGCTTACCGTCCGGCGGGGGGGCCGTCAATGAGCAGTTCTTC.

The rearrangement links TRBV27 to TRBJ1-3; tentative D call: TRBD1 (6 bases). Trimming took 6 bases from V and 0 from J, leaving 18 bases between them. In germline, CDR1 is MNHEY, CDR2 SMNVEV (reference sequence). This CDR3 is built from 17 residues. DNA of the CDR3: TGTGCCAGCAGCTCGACAGGCCTATTTTACTCTGGAAACACCATATATTTT. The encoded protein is CASSSTGLFYSGNTIYF.

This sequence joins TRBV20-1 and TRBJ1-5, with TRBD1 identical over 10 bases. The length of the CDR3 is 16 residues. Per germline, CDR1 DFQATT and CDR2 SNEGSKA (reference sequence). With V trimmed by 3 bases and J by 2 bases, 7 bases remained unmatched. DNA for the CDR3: TGCAGTGCTAGGAGACAGGGGGCGATGGGCAATCAGCCCCAGCATTTT. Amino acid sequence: CSARRQGAMGNQPQHF.

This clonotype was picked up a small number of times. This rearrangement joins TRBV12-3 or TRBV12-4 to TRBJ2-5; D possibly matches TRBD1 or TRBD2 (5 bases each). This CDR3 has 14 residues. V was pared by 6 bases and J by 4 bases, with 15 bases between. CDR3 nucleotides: TGTGCCAGCAGCTCCGGGACCCCCCTAGAGACCCAGTACTTC. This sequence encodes CASSSGTPLETQYF.

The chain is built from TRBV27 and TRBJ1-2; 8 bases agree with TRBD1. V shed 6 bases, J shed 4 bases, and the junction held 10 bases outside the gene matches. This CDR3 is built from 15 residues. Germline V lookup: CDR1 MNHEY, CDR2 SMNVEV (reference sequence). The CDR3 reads CASRSQGARGYGYTF. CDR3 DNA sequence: TGTGCCAGCAGATCCCAGGGGGCCAGGGGCTATGGCTACACCTTC.

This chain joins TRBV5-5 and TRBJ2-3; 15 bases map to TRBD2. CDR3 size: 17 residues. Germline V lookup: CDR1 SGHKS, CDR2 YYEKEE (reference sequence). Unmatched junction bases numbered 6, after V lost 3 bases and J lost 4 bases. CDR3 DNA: TGTGCCAGCAGCTCTGGACTAGCGGGGGGGCAAGCAGATACGCAGTATTTT. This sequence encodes CASSSGLAGGQADTQYF.

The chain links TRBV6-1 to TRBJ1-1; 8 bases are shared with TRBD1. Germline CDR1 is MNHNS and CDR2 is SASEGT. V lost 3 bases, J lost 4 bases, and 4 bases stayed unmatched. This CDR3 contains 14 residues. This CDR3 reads CASSEDRESTEAFF. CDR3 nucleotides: TGTGCCAGCAGTGAGGACAGGGAATCCACTGAAGCTTTCTTT.

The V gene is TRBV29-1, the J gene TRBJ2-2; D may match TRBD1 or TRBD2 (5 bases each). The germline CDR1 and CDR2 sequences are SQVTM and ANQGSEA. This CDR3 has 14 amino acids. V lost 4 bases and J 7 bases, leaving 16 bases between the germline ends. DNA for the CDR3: TGCAGCGTTGCACCCTCCCGTGGGGGCGGGGAGCTGTTTTTT. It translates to CSVAPSRGGGELFF.

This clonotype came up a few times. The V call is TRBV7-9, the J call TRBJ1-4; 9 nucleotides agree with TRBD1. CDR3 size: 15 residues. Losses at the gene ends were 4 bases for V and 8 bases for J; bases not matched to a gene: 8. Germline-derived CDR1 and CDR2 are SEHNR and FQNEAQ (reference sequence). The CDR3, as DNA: TGTGCCAGCAGCTACGGTCGGACAGGGGACGAAAAACTGTTTTTT. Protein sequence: CASSYGRTGDEKLFF.

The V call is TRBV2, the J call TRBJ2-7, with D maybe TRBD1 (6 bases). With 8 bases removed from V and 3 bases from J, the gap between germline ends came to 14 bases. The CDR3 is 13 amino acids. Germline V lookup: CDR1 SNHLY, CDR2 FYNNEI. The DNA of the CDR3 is TGTGCCAGCGGGGGCGTCGGGGTCTACGAGCAGTACTTC. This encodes CASGGVGVYEQYF.

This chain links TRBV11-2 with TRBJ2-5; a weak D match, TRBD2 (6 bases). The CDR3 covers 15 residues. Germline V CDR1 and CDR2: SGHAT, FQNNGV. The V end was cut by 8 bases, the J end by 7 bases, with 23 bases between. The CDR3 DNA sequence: TGTGCCAGCTCCCGGGTGGGGGGAGACCCAGGGACCCAGTACTTC. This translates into CASSRVGGDPGTQYF. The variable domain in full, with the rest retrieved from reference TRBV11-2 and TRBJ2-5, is EAGVAQSPRYKIIEKRQSVAFWCNPISGHATLYWYQQILGQGPKLLIQFQNNGVVDDSQLPKDRFSAERLKGVDSTLKIQPAKLEDSAVYLCASSRVGGDPGTQYFGPGTRLLVL.

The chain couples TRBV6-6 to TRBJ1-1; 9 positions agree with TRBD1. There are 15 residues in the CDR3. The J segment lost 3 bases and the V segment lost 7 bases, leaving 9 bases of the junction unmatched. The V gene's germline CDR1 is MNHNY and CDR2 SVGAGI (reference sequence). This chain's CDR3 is CASKDRGFLDTEAFF. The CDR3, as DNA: TGTGCCAGCAAAGACAGGGGGTTCCTGGACACTGAAGCTTTCTTT.

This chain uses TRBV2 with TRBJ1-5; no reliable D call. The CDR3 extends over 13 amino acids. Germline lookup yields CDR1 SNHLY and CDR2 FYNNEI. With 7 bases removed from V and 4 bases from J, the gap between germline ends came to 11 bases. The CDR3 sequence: CASTARPNQPQHF. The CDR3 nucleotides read TGTGCCAGCACGGCCCGACCAAATCAGCCCCAGCATTTT.

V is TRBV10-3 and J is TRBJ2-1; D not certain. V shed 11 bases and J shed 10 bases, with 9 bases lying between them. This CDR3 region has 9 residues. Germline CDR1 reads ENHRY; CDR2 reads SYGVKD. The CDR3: CAPRKEQFF. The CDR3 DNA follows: TGTGCCCCCCGGAAGGAGCAGTTCTTC.

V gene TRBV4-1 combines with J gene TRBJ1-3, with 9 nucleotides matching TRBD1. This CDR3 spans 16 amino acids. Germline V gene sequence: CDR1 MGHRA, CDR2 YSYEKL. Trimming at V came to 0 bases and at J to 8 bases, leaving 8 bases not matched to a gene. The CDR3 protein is CASSQERTGDSDTIYF. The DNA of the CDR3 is TGCGCCAGCAGCCAAGAGAGGACAGGGGACTCGGACACCATATATTTT.

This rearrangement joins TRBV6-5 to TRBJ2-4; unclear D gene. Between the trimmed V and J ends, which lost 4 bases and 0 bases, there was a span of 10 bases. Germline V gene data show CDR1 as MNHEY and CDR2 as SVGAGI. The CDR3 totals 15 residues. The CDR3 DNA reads TGTGCCAGCAGTTTGAACGGCGAAGCCAAAAACATTCAGTACTTC. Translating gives CASSLNGEAKNIQYF.